These 25 T cell receptor beta chains share one sample of origin, sequenced in a study of blood T cell repertoires in COVID-19. Produced via immunoSEQ multiplex PCR; TCRdb's table is partial and in-frame only. This sample yields a few hundred thousand clones, of which approximately 86% are seen a single time; 3.5% to 4% belongs to the top ten. Material for sequencing was PBMCs or T cells enriched from blood (not recorded which). Every receptor here comes from a woman aged 40 to 50 with acute COVID-19.

This clone has more than one count but fewer than ten. The genes are TRBV29-1 and TRBJ2-3; 7 bases agree with TRBD2. The germline V gene has CDR1 SQVTM and CDR2 ANQGSEA. With V trimmed by 4 bases and J by 0 bases, 1 base remained unmatched. This CDR3 contains 13 residues. The CDR3 sequence: CSVGSGSTDTQYF. As DNA, the CDR3 is TGCAGCGTTGGTAGCGGGAGCACAGATACGCAGTATTTT.

The rearrangement links TRBV27 to TRBJ2-1, with D tentatively TRBD1 (5 bases). V dropped 6 bases and J dropped 9 bases, with 24 bases sitting between them. The CDR3 spans 16 residues. Germline lookup yields CDR1 MNHEY and CDR2 SMNVEV (reference sequence). CDR3 protein: CASSPSGLARAFEQFF. The CDR3 DNA reads as TGTGCCAGCAGCCCATCGGGCCTTGCCAGGGCTTTTGAGCAGTTCTTC.

Only a few counts were recorded for this clone. The chain recombines TRBV7-9 with TRBJ2-2; perhaps TRBD2 as D (5 bases). Deletions cut 5 bases from V and 4 bases from J, with 8 bases between. Germline values: CDR1 SEHNR, CDR2 FQNEAQ (reference sequence). The CDR3 contains 13 residues. As DNA, the CDR3 is TGTGCCAGCAGCCCCACTAGCACCGGGGAGCTGTTTTTT. Its protein is CASSPTSTGELFF.

About this clone: The same CDR3 is also encoded by other DNA sequences in this sample. This chain links TRBV5-1 with TRBJ2-2, with D possibly TRBD2 on 6 matching bases. Germline-derived CDR1 and CDR2 are SGHRS and YFSETQ. The V end lost 5 bases, the J end lost 0 bases, and 8 bases lay between the germline ends. The CDR3 spans 14 residues. This CDR3 is CASRGGSNTGELFF. The CDR3 DNA reads as TGCGCCAGCAGGGGGGGTTCGAACACCGGGGAGCTGTTTTTT.

The genes are TRBV24-1 and TRBJ1-1; D possibly corresponds to TRBD1 (5 bases). CDR3 size: 16 residues. Looked up from germline, CDR1 is KGHDR and CDR2 is SFDVKD. V lost 5 bases to trimming and J lost 1 base, with 16 bases between them. DNA of the CDR3: TGTGCCACCAGTGTCCGGGGGAGGGCGAGGAACACTGAAGCTTTCTTT. It yields the protein CATSVRGRARNTEAFF.

The gene calls are TRBV6-5 and TRBJ2-7, with 13 bases matching TRBD2. V gave up 10 bases and J gave up 6 bases; unmatched junction bases: 6. The CDR3 runs to 13 residues. Germline CDR1 and CDR2: MNHEY and SVGAGI. In DNA form, the CDR3 reads TGTGCCACCAGACTAGCGGGAGGACGCGAGCAGTACTTC. Its protein product is CATRLAGGREQYF.

The DNA of the CDR3 is TGTGCCAGCATGGACGGGGCCAACAGGGTAGGTCAGCCCCAGCATTTT. As protein: CASMDGANRVGQPQHF. The chain uses TRBV27 and TRBJ1-5; a weak D match, TRBD1 (6 bases). This CDR3 region has 16 residues. V shed 7 bases and J shed 6 bases, with 22 bases lying between them. The germline gives CDR1 MNHEY, CDR2 SMNVEV (reference sequence).

This clone appeared a single time. The chain has TRBV12-5 and TRBJ1-2, with D maybe TRBD1 (5 bases). The CDR3 loop spans 13 amino acids. Germline V gives CDR1 LGHNT, CDR2 FRNRAP. Trimming removed 5 bases at V and 6 bases at J, with 13 bases between. The DNA for the CDR3 is TGTGCTAGTGGTCCCTTAGACAGACATGGCTACACCTTC. Encoded protein: CASGPLDRHGYTF.

The V gene is TRBV29-1, the J gene TRBJ2-3; 10 bases map to TRBD2. The CDR3 sequence is 18 residues long. Germline assignment: CDR1 SQVTM and CDR2 ANQGSEA. After removal of 6 bases from V and 0 bases from J, the junction contained 15 bases not matched to a gene. Written as DNA, the CDR3 is TGCAGCGTCACCGGGGGCCGCGGACTAGCGGCTAGCACAGATACGCAGTATTTT. Its protein is CSVTGGRGLAASTDTQYF.

The sample holds one count of this clone. V usage is TRBV29-1 and J usage is TRBJ1-2, with D hard to call. CDR1 SQVTM and CDR2 ANQGSEA come from the germline V gene. Trimming took off 3 bases at V and 8 bases at J, with 13 bases between the two ends. The CDR3 is made up of 12 amino acids. In DNA form, the CDR3 reads TGCAGCGTTGAGGAGGGTATCTTAGGCTACACCTTC. It yields the protein CSVEEGILGYTF.

The chain couples TRBV9 to TRBJ2-5, with TRBD2 identical over 12 bases. Unmatched junction bases numbered 5, after V lost 0 bases and J lost 5 bases. CDR1 SGDLS and CDR2 YYNGEE come from the germline V gene. This CDR3 is 16 amino acids long. The CDR3 region has the DNA TGTGCCAGCAGCGTAGAAGGGACTAGCGGGTGGGAGACCCAGTACTTC. Encoded protein: CASSVEGTSGWETQYF.

V and J are TRBV6-5 and TRBJ1-2, with a weak D call TRBD1 (6 bases). The CDR3 runs 14 residues. Germline lookup yields CDR1 MNHEY and CDR2 SVGAGI. V lost 6 bases and J lost 0, with 11 bases in between. CDR3 coding DNA: TGTGCCAGCAGAGCCACAGGGACTAACTATGGCTACACCTTC. As protein: CASRATGTNYGYTF.

V gene TRBV10-2 combines with J gene TRBJ1-1; 7 positions agree with TRBD1. V lost 2 bases to trimming and J lost 4 bases; unmatched junction nucleotides: 4. The CDR3 runs to 14 residues. Per germline, CDR1 WSHSY and CDR2 SAAADI. The DNA for the CDR3 is TGCGCCAGCAGTGAGAGATCAGGGGGCACTGAAGCTTTCTTT. It specifies CASSERSGGTEAFF.

Here the CDR3 reads CASSQGQGFSSNQPQHF. CDR3 nucleotides: TGTGCCAGCAGCCAAGGACAGGGCTTTTCTAGCAATCAGCCCCAGCATTTT. The chain employs TRBV3-1 (or the pseudogene TRBV3-2) and TRBJ1-5; 7 bases match TRBD1. Germline-derived CDR1 and CDR2 are LGHDT and YNNKEL (reference sequence). This CDR3 is 17 amino acids long. After removal of 1 base from V and 0 bases from J, the junction contained 6 bases not matched to a gene.

The rearrangement links TRBV3-1 (or the pseudogene TRBV3-2) to TRBJ1-4; D remains ambiguous. V was pared by 5 bases and J by 0 bases, with 10 bases between. Germline lookup yields CDR1 LGHDT and CDR2 YNNKEL (reference sequence). The length of the CDR3 is 15 residues. CDR3 loop: CASSSRVTTNEKLFF. CDR3 bases: TGTGCCAGCAGCTCGAGGGTTACAACTAATGAAAAACTGTTTTTT.

The table lists this clone with a count of one. CDR3 coding DNA: TGCGCCAGCAGCCAAGTACCCCGGGGGGCCGGGGAGCTGTTTTTT. This gives the protein CASSQVPRGAGELFF. V usage is TRBV4-1 and J usage is TRBJ2-2; 7 bases agree with TRBD2. Germline-derived CDR1 and CDR2 are MGHRA and YSYEKL. The CDR3 is 15 residues long. J lost 6 bases, V lost 1 base, and 5 bases had no gene match.

J is TRBJ2-1 and V is TRBV19; no firm D call. Per germline, CDR1 LNHDA and CDR2 SQIVND (reference sequence). The CDR3 spans 18 residues. V shed 2 bases and J shed 7 bases, with 24 bases lying between them. DNA for the CDR3: TGTGCCAGTAGTATATACCCGCCACGCTCTCAGGTTGGGAATGAGCAGTTCTTC. Translated, it gives CASSIYPPRSQVGNEQFF.

The gene calls are TRBV3-1 (or the pseudogene TRBV3-2) and TRBJ1-2; perhaps TRBD1 as D (6 bases). V dropped 0 bases and J dropped 1 base, with 21 bases sitting between them. In germline, CDR1 is LGHDT, CDR2 YNNKEL (reference sequence). The CDR3 is 19 residues long. The DNA of the CDR3 is TGTGCCAGCAGCCAAGAAAGTTACCGGCAGGGGAAGAATAACTATGGCTACACCTTC. It yields the protein CASSQESYRQGKNNYGYTF.

The chain employs TRBV9 and TRBJ2-3; D not resolved. This CDR3 is 14 amino acids long. Germline V gene lookup returns CDR1 SGDLS and CDR2 YYNGEE. Trimming removed 3 bases at V and 4 bases at J, with 12 bases between. CDR3 nucleotide sequence: TGTGCCAGCAGCGCCCTTCGCGATCCAGATACGCAGTATTTT. Amino acids: CASSALRDPDTQYF.

The rearrangement links TRBV20-1 to TRBJ1-2, with a weak D call TRBD1 (5 bases). The germline CDR1 and CDR2 sequences are DFQATT and SNEGSKA (reference sequence). The CDR3 covers 11 residues. The V gene lost 6 bases and the J gene lost 4 bases, with 9 bases spanning the gap. CDR3 nucleotides: TGCAGTGCCAGGGTTTCCTATGGCTACACCTTC. It encodes CSARVSYGYTF.

This rearrangement joins TRBV19 to TRBJ1-1, with D unresolved. Trimming removed 7 bases from V and 6 bases from J, with 18 bases in between. Germline CDR1 LNHDA, CDR2 SQIVND (reference sequence). This CDR3 region has 14 residues. The CDR3 spells CASTTFIPVAEAFF. CDR3 bases: TGTGCCAGTACCACTTTCATACCCGTGGCTGAAGCTTTCTTT.

This clone was detected only a few times. The genes are TRBV27 and TRBJ1-4; D gene uncertain. Germline V CDR1 and CDR2: MNHEY, SMNVEV (reference sequence). The V end was cut by 8 bases, the J end by 7 bases, with 17 bases between. CDR3 length equals 14 residues. The DNA for the CDR3 is TGTGCCAGCGGAGCTGCCCGCTTTGGTGAAAAACTGTTTTTT. It specifies CASGAARFGEKLFF.

This chain uses TRBV7-2 with TRBJ2-5; D ambiguous. Germline loops: CDR1 SGHTA, CDR2 FQGNSA. With 1 base removed from V and 0 bases from J, the gap between germline ends came to 6 bases. This CDR3 is 14 amino acids long. CDR3: CASSLVGYQETQYF. CDR3 coding DNA: TGTGCCAGCAGCTTAGTCGGTTACCAAGAGACCCAGTACTTC.

This chain joins TRBV6-2 or TRBV6-3 and TRBJ1-2; 7 nucleotides match TRBD1. The germline V gene encodes CDR1 MNHEY and CDR2 SVGEGT. Trimming took 0 bases from V and 7 from J; bases not matched to a gene: 5. The CDR3 sequence is 14 residues long. The CDR3 DNA follows: TGTGCCAGCAGTTACTCTCACAGGGGCTCTGGCTACACCTTC. This translates into CASSYSHRGSGYTF.

V gene TRBV6-5 combines with J gene TRBJ1-1; a weak D match, TRBD1 (6 bases). CDR3 length: 13 amino acids. Germline values: CDR1 MNHEY, CDR2 SVGAGI. Trimming took 6 bases from V and 5 from J, leaving 13 bases between them. The DNA of the CDR3 is TGTGCCAGCAGCAGGGGTCGGGAAACTGAAGCTTTCTTT. Its translation: CASSRGRETEAFF.